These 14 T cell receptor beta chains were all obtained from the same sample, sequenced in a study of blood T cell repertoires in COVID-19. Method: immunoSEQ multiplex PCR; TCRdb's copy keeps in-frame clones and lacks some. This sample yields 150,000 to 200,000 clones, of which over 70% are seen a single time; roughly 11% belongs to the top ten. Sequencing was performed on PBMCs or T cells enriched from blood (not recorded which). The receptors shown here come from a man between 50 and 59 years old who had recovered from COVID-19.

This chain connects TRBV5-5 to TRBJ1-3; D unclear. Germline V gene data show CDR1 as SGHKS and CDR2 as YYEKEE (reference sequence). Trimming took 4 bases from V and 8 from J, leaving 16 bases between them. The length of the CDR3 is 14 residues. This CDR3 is CASSQHLGADTIYF. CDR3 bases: TGTGCCAGCAGCCAACACCTAGGTGCGGACACCATATATTTT.

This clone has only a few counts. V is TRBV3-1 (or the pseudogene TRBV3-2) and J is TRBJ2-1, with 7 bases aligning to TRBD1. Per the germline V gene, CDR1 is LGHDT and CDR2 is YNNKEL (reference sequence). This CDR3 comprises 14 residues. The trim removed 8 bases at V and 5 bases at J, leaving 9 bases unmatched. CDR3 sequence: CASQRGGEDNEQFF. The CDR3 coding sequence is TGTGCCAGCCAGCGAGGGGGCGAAGACAATGAGCAGTTCTTC.

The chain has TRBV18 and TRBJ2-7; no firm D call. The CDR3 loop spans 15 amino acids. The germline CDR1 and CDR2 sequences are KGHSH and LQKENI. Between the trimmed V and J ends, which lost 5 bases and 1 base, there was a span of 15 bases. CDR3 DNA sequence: TGTGCCAGCTCATTCGGGTCCGAGGCGTCCTACGAGCAGTACTTC. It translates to CASSFGSEASYEQYF.

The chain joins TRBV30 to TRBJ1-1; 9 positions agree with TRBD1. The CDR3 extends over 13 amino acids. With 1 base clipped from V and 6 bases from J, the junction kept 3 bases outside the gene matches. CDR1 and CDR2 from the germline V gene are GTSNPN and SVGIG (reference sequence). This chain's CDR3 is CAWSAWDRAEAFF. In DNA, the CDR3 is TGTGCCTGGAGTGCCTGGGACAGGGCTGAAGCTTTCTTT.

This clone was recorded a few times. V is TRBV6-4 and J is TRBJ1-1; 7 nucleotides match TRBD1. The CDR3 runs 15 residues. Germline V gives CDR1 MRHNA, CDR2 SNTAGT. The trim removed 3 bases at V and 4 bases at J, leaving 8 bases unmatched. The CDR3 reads CASSESGTASTEAFF. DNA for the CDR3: TGTGCCAGCAGTGAATCCGGGACAGCGAGCACTGAAGCTTTCTTT.

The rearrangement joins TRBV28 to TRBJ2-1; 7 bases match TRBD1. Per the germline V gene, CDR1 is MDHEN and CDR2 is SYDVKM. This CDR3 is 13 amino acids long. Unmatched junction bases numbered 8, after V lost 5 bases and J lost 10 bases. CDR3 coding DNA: TGTGCCAGCAGTCTAGACAGGGTAGGAGAGCAGTTCTTC. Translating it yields CASSLDRVGEQFF.

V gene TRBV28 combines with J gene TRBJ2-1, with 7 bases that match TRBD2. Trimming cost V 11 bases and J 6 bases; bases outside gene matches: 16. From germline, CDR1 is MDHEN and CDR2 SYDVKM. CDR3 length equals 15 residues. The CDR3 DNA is TGTGCCGTCCAGCGGGACGCCCAAGGTGGCAATGAGCAGTTCTTC. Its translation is CAVQRDAQGGNEQFF.

CDR3 in DNA: TGTGCCAGTAGGGATCCAGGGTTCACCGGGGAGCTGTTTTTT. Its protein product is CASRDPGFTGELFF. V usage is TRBV19 and J usage is TRBJ2-2; possibly TRBD1 for D (5 bases). Trimming left V 6 bases short and J 4 bases short, with 12 bases between. Germline V lookup: CDR1 LNHDA, CDR2 SQIVND (reference sequence). CDR3 length: 14 residues.

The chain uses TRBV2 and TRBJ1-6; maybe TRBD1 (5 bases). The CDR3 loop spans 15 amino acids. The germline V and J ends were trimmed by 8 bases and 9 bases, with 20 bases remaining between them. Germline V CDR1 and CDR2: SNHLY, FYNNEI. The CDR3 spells CASRLGGDSGSPLHF. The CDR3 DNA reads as TGTGCCAGCCGACTCGGAGGGGATAGTGGTTCACCCCTCCACTTT.

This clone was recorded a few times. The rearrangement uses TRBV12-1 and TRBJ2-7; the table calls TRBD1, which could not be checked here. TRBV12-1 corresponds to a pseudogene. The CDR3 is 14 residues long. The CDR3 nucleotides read TGTGCCAGCAGCCCCAGGGGGTGTCGCTACGAGCAGTACTTC. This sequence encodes CASSPRGCRYEQYF.

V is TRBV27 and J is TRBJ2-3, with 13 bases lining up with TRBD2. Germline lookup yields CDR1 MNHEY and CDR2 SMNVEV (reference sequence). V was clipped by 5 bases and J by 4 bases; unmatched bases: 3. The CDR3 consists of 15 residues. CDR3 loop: CASSQGLAGADTQYF. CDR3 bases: TGTGCCAGCAGTCAAGGACTAGCGGGGGCAGATACGCAGTATTTT.

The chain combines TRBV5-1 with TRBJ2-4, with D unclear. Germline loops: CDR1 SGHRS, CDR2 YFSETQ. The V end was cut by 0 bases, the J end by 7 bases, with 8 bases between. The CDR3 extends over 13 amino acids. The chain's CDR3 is CASSLGLANIQYF. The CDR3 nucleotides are TGCGCCAGCAGCTTGGGCCTGGCTAACATTCAGTACTTC.

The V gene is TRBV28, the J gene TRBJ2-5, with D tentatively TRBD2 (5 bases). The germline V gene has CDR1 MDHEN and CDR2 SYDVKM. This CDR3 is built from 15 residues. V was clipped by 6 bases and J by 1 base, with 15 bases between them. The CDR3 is CASSAVRGAQETQYF. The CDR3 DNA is TGTGCCAGCAGCGCGGTCCGGGGTGCCCAAGAGACCCAGTACTTC.

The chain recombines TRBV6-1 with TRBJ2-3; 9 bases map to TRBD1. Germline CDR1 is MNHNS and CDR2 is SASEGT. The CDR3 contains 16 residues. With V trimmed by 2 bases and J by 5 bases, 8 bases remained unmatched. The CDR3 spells CASSEFLGQGRDTQYF. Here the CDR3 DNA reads TGTGCCAGCAGTGAATTTTTGGGACAGGGTCGAGATACGCAGTATTTT.